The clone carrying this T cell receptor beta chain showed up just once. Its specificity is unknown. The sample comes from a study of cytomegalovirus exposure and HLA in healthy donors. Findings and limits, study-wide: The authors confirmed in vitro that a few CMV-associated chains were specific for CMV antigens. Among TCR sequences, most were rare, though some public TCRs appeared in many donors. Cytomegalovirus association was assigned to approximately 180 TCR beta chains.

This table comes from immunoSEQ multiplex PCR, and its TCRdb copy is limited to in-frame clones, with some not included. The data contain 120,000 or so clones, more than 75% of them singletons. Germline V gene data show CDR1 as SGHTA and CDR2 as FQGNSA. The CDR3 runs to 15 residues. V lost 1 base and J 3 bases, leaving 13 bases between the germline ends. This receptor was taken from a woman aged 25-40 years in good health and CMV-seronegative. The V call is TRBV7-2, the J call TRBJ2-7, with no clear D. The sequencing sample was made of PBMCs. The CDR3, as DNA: TGTGCCAGCAGCTTAGACAGTTCACGCTACTACGAGCAGTACTTC. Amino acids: CASSLDSSRYYEQYF.